This is a list of T cell receptor beta chains from one sample in a study of CD8+ T cells in alopecia areata. The method was immunoSEQ multiplex PCR; TCRdb's version includes in-frame clones alone and lacks a portion of them. The table shows some 80,000 clones, with about 71% occurring only once. Here the sequenced sample was CD8+ T cells sorted from blood, taken at week 24, from a patient treated with tofacitinib. The source is a human donor with alopecia areata. CDR3s include the opening cysteine and the closing phenylalanine or tryptophan. The order of the fields is D gene, V gene, J gene, clone size, CDR3 DNA, CDR3 protein. A D gene is named only where the DNA matches it firmly. Size tells how often a clone was seen (once, few, many) or the class of an expanded clone, and some rows leave it out.

NA	TRBV27	TRBJ2-3	NA	TGTGCCAGCAGTCCCGGAGATACGCAGTATTTT	CASSPGDTQYF
NA	TRBV9	TRBJ2-3	NA	TGTGCCAGCAGCGTAGAGCCAGAGCCCAGCACAGATACGCAGTATTTT	CASSVEPEPSTDTQYF
NA	TRBV27	TRBJ2-7	NA	TGTGCCAGCAGCCTGAATGGGGAAAGGGCCTACGAGCAGTACTTC	CASSLNGERAYEQYF
NA	TRBV7-9	TRBJ1-5	NA	TGTGCCAGCAGCGAAGGGGAGGGCAATCAGCCCCAGCATTTT	CASSEGEGNQPQHF
TRBD2	TRBV4-3	TRBJ2-7	few	TGCGCCAGCAGCCAAGATTATTTGGGGACTAGCGGGAGCCCCGAGCAGTACTTC	CASSQDYLGTSGSPEQYF
NA	TRBV4-1	TRBJ1-1	NA	TGCGCCAGCAGCCAAGATCGGGAAGGGGTGAGCACTGAAGCTTTCTTT	CASSQDREGVSTEAFF
NA	TRBV29-1	TRBJ1-5	NA	TGCAGCGTTGAAACAGGGAACGGACAGCCCCAGCATTTT	CSVETGNGQPQHF
NA	TRBV23-1	TRBJ2-3	few	TGCGCCAGTAGACCCCCGGGCACAGATACGCAGTATTTT	CASRPPGTDTQYF
NA	TRBV7-2	TRBJ2-2	once	TGTGCCACCCCACATAGGGGATCCGGGGAGCTGTTTTTT	CATPHRGSGELFF
TRBD1	TRBV4-1	TRBJ1-1	NA	TGCGCCAGCAGCCAAGGAAGACCAGGGGGCGTATTGGACACTGAAGCTTTCTTT	CASSQGRPGGVLDTEAFF
NA	TRBV28	TRBJ2-2	once	TGTGCCAGCAGTTTCCTCTGGGGTGACACCGGGGAGCTGTTTTTT	CASSFLWGDTGELFF
NA	TRBV4-1	TRBJ1-1	NA	TGCGCCAGCAGCCAAGCGCAGGGACTGAACACTGAAGCTTTCTTT	CASSQAQGLNTEAFF
TRBD2	TRBV5-1	TRBJ2-1	NA	TGCGCCAGCAGCCTGACGGGACTAGCGGCCTACAATGAGCAGTTCTTC	CASSLTGLAAYNEQFF
NA	TRBV6-4	TRBJ2-1	NA	TGTGCCAGCAGTGAGGACTCCTACAATGAGCAGTTCTTC	CASSEDSYNEQFF
TRBD1	TRBV5-1	TRBJ1-2	medium-sized	TGCGCCAGCAGCTTGGACGACAGGGTCGTATATGGCTACACCTTC	CASSLDDRVVYGYTF
NA	TRBV7-8	TRBJ2-1	NA	TGTGCCAGCAGCTTCGACAGTACTTACAATGAGCAGTTCTTC	CASSFDSTYNEQFF
TRBD2	TRBV5-1	TRBJ2-3	NA	TGCGCCAGCAGCTTATCTCCTACTAGCGGGAGATTCCCAGATACGCAGTATTTT	CASSLSPTSGRFPDTQYF
TRBD1	TRBV29-1	TRBJ1-2	NA	TGCAGCGTTGAAGATCCTCGGACAGGGCCCGGCTACACCTTC	CSVEDPRTGPGYTF
NA	TRBV27	TRBJ2-3	NA	TGTGCCAGCAGGCGTAGCACAGATACGCAGTATTTT	CASRRSTDTQYF
NA	TRBV7-9	TRBJ1-1	NA	TGTGCCAGCAGCTTAGTACGGATGAACACTGAAGCTTTCTTT	CASSLVRMNTEAFF
TRBD1	TRBV9	TRBJ2-7	NA	TGTGCCAGCAGCGTTGGGACAGGGGAGTACGAGCAGTACTTC	CASSVGTGEYEQYF
NA	TRBV29-1	TRBJ2-1	NA	TGCAGCGTGGAGAGGACGGAGATCAATGAGCAGTTCTTC	CSVERTEINEQFF
TRBD2	TRBV29-1	TRBJ2-1	NA	TGCAGCGTTGAAGGACTAGCGGTTACCAATGAGCAGTTCTTC	CSVEGLAVTNEQFF
TRBD1	TRBV5-6	TRBJ2-7	NA	TGTGCCAGCAGCCCAGGGGGTGGGTCCTACGAGCAGTACTTC	CASSPGGGSYEQYF
TRBD1	TRBV29-1	TRBJ2-5	NA	TGCAGCACATCACAGGGGATGGAGGAGACCCAGTACTTC	CSTSQGMEETQYF
TRBD1	TRBV9	TRBJ2-2	NA	TGTGCCAGCAGCGAGGGGACAGCAACGAACACCGGGGAGCTGTTTTTT	CASSEGTATNTGELFF
NA	TRBV2	TRBJ2-5	once	TGTGCCAGCACTATCCACCCCGGGACGGGGCAAGAGACCCAGTACTTC	CASTIHPGTGQETQYF
TRBD1	TRBV27	TRBJ2-7	NA	TGTGCCAGCAGTTACGTCGCAGGGGGCTACCACGAGCAGTACTTC	CASSYVAGGYHEQYF
TRBD1	TRBV19	TRBJ1-2	NA	TGTGCCAGTAGTGACGACAGGGAGTACTATGGCTACACCTTC	CASSDDREYYGYTF
NA	TRBV5-1	TRBJ2-1	NA	TGCGCCAGCAGCTTTGTGACAGTGAGTGGTGAGCAGTTCTTC	CASSFVTVSGEQFF
TRBD1	TRBV2	TRBJ1-5	NA	TGTGCCAGCAGTAAAGGACAGGTGGTCCAGCCCCAGCATTTT	CASSKGQVVQPQHF
NA	TRBV30	TRBJ2-7	NA	TGTGCCTGGAGCTCAGGGGACTCCTACGAGCAGTACTTC	CAWSSGDSYEQYF
TRBD2	TRBV4-3	TRBJ2-3	NA	TGCGCCAGCAGCCACCGCCTCCGGGACTATACAGCCACAGATACGCAGTATTTT	CASSHRLRDYTATDTQYF
NA	TRBV6-4	TRBJ2-1	NA	TGTGCCAGCAGTGACGGTGGAGGGGGGAATGAGCAGTTCTTC	CASSDGGGGNEQFF
TRBD2	TRBV6-4	TRBJ2-1	medium-sized	TGTGCCAGCAGTGAGACTAGCGGGAAAGATGATGAGCAGTTCTTC	CASSETSGKDDEQFF
TRBD1	TRBV5-4	TRBJ2-5	few	TGTGCCAGCAGCTTGACGGGACAGGGAACGAAAGAGACCCAGTACTTC	CASSLTGQGTKETQYF
TRBD2	TRBV14	TRBJ2-7	medium-sized	TGTGCCAGCAGCAGAGGGACTAGTCTCTCCTACGAGCAGTACTTC	CASSRGTSLSYEQYF
NA	TRBV5-1	TRBJ1-3	NA	TGCGCCAGCAGATGGGACGGCAGCTCTGGAAACACCATATATTTT	CASRWDGSSGNTIYF
NA	TRBV7-2	TRBJ2-7	NA	TGTGCCAGCAGCTTAGAACCCCTGGCCCCCTACGAGCAGTACTTC	CASSLEPLAPYEQYF
NA	TRBV28	TRBJ2-7	NA	TGTGCCAGCAGTTTATTCGGGGAGCCGGTCTCCTACGAGCAGTACTTC	CASSLFGEPVSYEQYF
NA	TRBV7-9	TRBJ2-2	NA	TGTGCCAGCAGCCACGAAGGGGCGGCGAGCACCGGGGAGCTGTTTTTT	CASSHEGAASTGELFF
NA	TRBV30	TRBJ2-1	few	TGTGCCTGGTCCCATGGGGGGAATGAGCAGTTCTTC	CAWSHGGNEQFF
NA	TRBV7-9	TRBJ2-3	NA	TGTGCCAGCAGCCCAGTGTCCACGCCCGATACGCAGTATTTT	CASSPVSTPDTQYF
NA	TRBV2	TRBJ2-7	once	TGTGCCAGCTATACCGGCGTTTACGAGCAGTACTTC	CASYTGVYEQYF
NA	TRBV30	TRBJ2-7	NA	TGTGCCTGGAGTTCCCCATTCAGAGTGTCAGGGGTCTCCTACGAGCAGTACTTC	CAWSSPFRVSGVSYEQYF